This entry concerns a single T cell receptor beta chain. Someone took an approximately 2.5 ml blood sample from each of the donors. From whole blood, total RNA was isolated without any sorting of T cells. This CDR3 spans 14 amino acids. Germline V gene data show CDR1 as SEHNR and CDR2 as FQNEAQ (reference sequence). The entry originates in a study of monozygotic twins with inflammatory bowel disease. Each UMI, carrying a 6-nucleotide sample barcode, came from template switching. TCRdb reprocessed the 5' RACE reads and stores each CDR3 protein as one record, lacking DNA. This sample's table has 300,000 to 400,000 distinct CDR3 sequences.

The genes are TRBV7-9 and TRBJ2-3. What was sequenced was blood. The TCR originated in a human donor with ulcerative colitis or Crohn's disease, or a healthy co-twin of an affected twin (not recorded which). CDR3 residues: CASSLEYTRDTQYF.